One sample yielded the 25 T cell receptor beta chains listed below, sequenced in a study of cytomegalovirus exposure and HLA in healthy donors. In the PCR, 60 Vbeta and 13 Jbeta primers were used. Measured with immunoSEQ multiplex PCR; TCRdb has only the in-frame clones, and not every one. The table records about 180,000 clones, roughly four fifths of them present only once. The material sequenced was PBMCs. These TCRs come from a woman aged 18-29 years in good health and CMV-seropositive.

The chain links TRBV7-9 to TRBJ2-3, with a weak D call TRBD1 (5 bases). This CDR3 has 18 residues. Germline CDR1 is SEHNR and CDR2 is FQNEAQ (reference sequence). V was clipped by 1 base and J by 2 bases, with 19 bases between them. The CDR3 sequence is CASSLDLGGATYTDTQYF. The CDR3 DNA sequence: TGTGCCAGCAGCTTAGATCTCGGTGGGGCAACATACACAGATACGCAGTATTTT. Using reference TRBV7-9 and TRBJ2-3 for the parts outside the CDR3, the full variable domain is DTGVSQNPRHKITKRGQNVTFRCDPISEHNRLYWYRQTLGQGPEFLTYFQNEAQLEKSRLLSDRFSAERPKGSFSTLEIQRTEQGDSAMYLCASSLDLGGATYTDTQYFGPGTRLTVL.

V gene TRBV7-9 combines with J gene TRBJ1-2, with TRBD1 matching over 7 bases. CDR3 length: 14 amino acids. Trimming cost V 1 base and J 8 bases; bases outside gene matches: 7. Germline CDR1 reads SEHNR; CDR2 reads FQNEAQ (reference sequence). As DNA, the CDR3 is TGTGCCAGCAGCTTAGGGGGACAGAGAGAGGGCTACACCTTC. It yields the protein CASSLGGQREGYTF.

V is TRBV11-3 and J is TRBJ2-1; D unclear. V lost 1 base, J lost 4 bases, and 5 bases lay in between. From germline, CDR1 is SGHNT and CDR2 YENEEA. This CDR3 contains 13 residues. The CDR3 nucleotides read TGTGCCAGCAGCTTAGGACTGTACAATGAGCAGTTCTTC. Its translation is CASSLGLYNEQFF.

This clone has just a few counts. The CDR3 coding sequence is TGTGCCAGCAGTTCCTCGGGACAGGGAGATGGCTACACCTTC. It encodes CASSSSGQGDGYTF. The chain uses TRBV6-6 and TRBJ1-2, with TRBD1 identical over 9 bases. Unmatched junction bases numbered 6, after V lost 4 bases and J lost 6 bases. In germline, CDR1 is MNHNY, CDR2 SVGAGI (reference sequence). The CDR3 consists of 14 residues.

This clone has a single count. The chain has TRBV5-1 and TRBJ2-4; tentative D call: TRBD2 (6 bases). Germline CDR1 SGHRS, CDR2 YFSETQ. This CDR3 has 16 residues. Trimming pared 1 base from V and 9 bases from J, leaving 20 bases between. CDR3 amino acids: CASSLSPGTANSIQYF. DNA for the CDR3: TGCGCCAGCAGCTTGAGTCCCGGGACTGCTAACTCCATTCAGTACTTC.

The chain joins TRBV11-2 to TRBJ2-5, with 8 positions matching TRBD1. Germline CDR1 and CDR2: SGHAT and FQNNGV. The CDR3 runs to 16 residues. Losses at the gene ends were 7 bases for V and 5 bases for J; bases not matched to a gene: 15. CDR3 sequence: CASTIIGQGAMETQYF. Here the CDR3 DNA reads TGTGCCAGCACTATAATCGGCCAGGGGGCTATGGAGACCCAGTACTTC.

This rearrangement joins TRBV11-2 to TRBJ2-7; 7 bases map to TRBD1. J was trimmed by 2 bases and V by 5 bases; bases with no gene match: 6. Germline V lookup: CDR1 SGHAT, CDR2 FQNNGV. CDR3 length equals 14 residues. The CDR3, as DNA: TGTGCCAGCAGCGCAGGGGGATCGGCCTACGAGCAGTACTTC. Translation: CASSAGGSAYEQYF.

This clone has only one observation. V usage is TRBV7-9 and J usage is TRBJ1-1, with D maybe TRBD1 (5 bases). The CDR3 extends over 11 amino acids. CDR1 and CDR2 from the germline V gene are SEHNR and FQNEAQ (reference sequence). Between the trimmed V and J ends, which lost 3 bases and 11 bases, there was a span of 10 bases. The CDR3 sequence is CASSFQGRAFF. As DNA, the CDR3 is TGTGCCAGCAGCTTCCAGGGTCGGGCTTTCTTT.

The chain carries TRBV21-1 and TRBJ2-5; TRBD1, as called in the table, went unchecked against the DNA. The J call may be incorrect, as the DNA end agrees better with TRBJ2-7. TRBV21-1 is an annotated pseudogene. The CDR3 contains 16 residues. The CDR3 region has the DNA TGTGCCAGCAGCCTACGGGACAGGGTTAACTCCTACGAGCAGTACTTC. Its translation: CASSLRDRVNSYEQYF.

V gene TRBV9 combines with J gene TRBJ2-5, with D possibly matching TRBD1 (5 bases). The CDR3 is 14 residues long. Between the trimmed V and J ends, which lost 3 bases and 5 bases, there was a span of 14 bases. Germline lookup yields CDR1 SGDLS and CDR2 YYNGEE. The CDR3 region has the DNA TGTGCCAGCAGCGAACGACTGGGGCAGGAGACCCAGTACTTC. Its protein product is CASSERLGQETQYF.

The V call is TRBV13, the J call TRBJ2-3; 8 bases align to TRBD2. The germline V gene has CDR1 PRHDT and CDR2 FYEKMQ (reference sequence). V lost 1 base and J lost 13; bases outside the gene matches: 28. This CDR3 comprises 20 residues. CDR3 in amino acids: CASSLDMTAGGPMEAGVKYF. Written as DNA, the CDR3 is TGTGCCAGCAGCTTAGATATGACTGCGGGGGGACCAATGGAAGCGGGGGTGAAGTATTTT.

The genes are TRBV29-1 and TRBJ1-6; no reliable D call. The V gene's germline CDR1 is SQVTM and CDR2 ANQGSEA. The CDR3 sequence is 13 residues long. Trimming left V 6 bases short and J 7 bases short, with 13 bases between. The CDR3 nucleotides are TGCAGCGTGAACGAGGGCGGAAATTCACCCCTCCACTTT. Translated: CSVNEGGNSPLHF. The full variable domain, completed using reference TRBV29-1 and TRBJ1-6, is SAVISQKPSRDICQRGTSLTIQCQVDSQVTMMFWYRQQPGQSLTLIATANQGSEATYESGFVIDKFPISRPNLTFSTLTVSNMSPEDSSIYLCSVNEGGNSPLHFGNGTRLTVT.

J is TRBJ2-1 and V is TRBV15; 12 positions match TRBD2. V gave up 0 bases and J gave up 5 bases; unmatched junction bases: 5. The germline CDR1 and CDR2 sequences are LNHNV and YYDKDF (reference sequence). The CDR3 spans 17 residues. The CDR3 protein is CATSRDLAGGLDNEQFF. CDR3 sequence (DNA): TGTGCCACCAGCAGAGATCTAGCGGGGGGGCTAGACAATGAGCAGTTCTTC.

The CDR3 loop reads CASSPTYKTGLTYSPLHF. CDR3 nucleotide sequence: TGTGCCAGCAGTCCCACGTATAAGACAGGGCTTACCTATTCACCCCTCCACTTT. The chain has TRBV27 and TRBJ1-6; 7 nucleotides match TRBD1. With 5 bases clipped from V and 8 bases from J, the junction kept 18 bases outside the gene matches. The CDR3 loop spans 18 amino acids. Germline V gene sequence: CDR1 MNHEY, CDR2 SMNVEV (reference sequence).

This rearrangement joins TRBV4-3 to TRBJ1-3, with 7 bases that match TRBD1. The CDR3 is made up of 18 amino acids. Trimming at V came to 0 bases and at J to 4 bases, leaving 12 bases not matched to a gene. Germline CDR1 reads LGHNA; CDR2 reads YSLEER. The CDR3 here is CASSQEEEGGLEGNTIYF. The CDR3 DNA sequence: TGCGCCAGCAGCCAAGAGGAGGAAGGGGGCCTGGAGGGAAACACCATATATTTT.

This clone appeared once. The CDR3 is CASSYSRQGSRETQYF. The CDR3 DNA reads TGTGCCAGCAGTTACTCGCGTCAGGGGAGCAGGGAGACCCAGTACTTC. This chain links TRBV6-6 with TRBJ2-5; possibly TRBD1 for D (6 bases). The CDR3 loop spans 16 amino acids. The germline CDR1 and CDR2 sequences are MNHNY and SVGAGI (reference sequence). V shed 0 bases and J shed 5 bases, with 16 bases lying between them.

This clone was recorded once. This chain connects TRBV19 to TRBJ1-1; the D gene is possibly TRBD1 (6 bases). V was trimmed by 7 bases and J by 0 bases, leaving 9 bases between them. Germline V gene data show CDR1 as LNHDA and CDR2 as SQIVND (reference sequence). The CDR3 loop spans 13 amino acids. The CDR3 protein is CASTRTVNTEAFF. CDR3 bases: TGTGCCAGTACCAGGACAGTGAACACTGAAGCTTTCTTT.

The chain uses TRBV10-2 and TRBJ1-6, with D perhaps matching TRBD1 (6 bases). In germline, CDR1 is WSHSY, CDR2 SAAADI. The CDR3 runs to 16 residues. V was trimmed by 10 bases and J by 10 bases, leaving 26 bases between them. CDR3 sequence reads: CANAGAPRRRASPLHF. The DNA of the CDR3 is TGCGCCAACGCGGGGGCCCCCCGCAGGCGGGCCTCACCCCTCCACTTT.

This chain joins TRBV19 and TRBJ1-2; D is possibly TRBD1 (5 bases). With 3 bases removed from V and 4 bases from J, the gap between germline ends came to 12 bases. The CDR3 spans 14 residues. Per the germline V gene, CDR1 is LNHDA and CDR2 is SQIVND (reference sequence). Here the CDR3 reads CASSMGQGPYGYTF. The CDR3 DNA follows: TGTGCCAGTAGTATGGGCCAGGGTCCCTATGGCTACACCTTC.

The V and J genes are TRBV28 and TRBJ1-2; perhaps TRBD1 as D (6 bases). The CDR3 is made up of 12 amino acids. Deletions cut 4 bases from V and 8 bases from J, with 11 bases between. Germline loops: CDR1 MDHEN, CDR2 SYDVKM. The CDR3 DNA reads as TGTGCCAGCAGTTCGTACAGGGACGGCTACACCTTC. Amino acid sequence: CASSSYRDGYTF.

This chain uses TRBV27 with TRBJ2-7; no clear D gene. CDR1 is MNHEY and CDR2 is SMNVEV in the germline V gene (reference sequence). The CDR3 length is 13 residues. Trimming stripped 4 bases from V and 3 bases from J, with 10 bases between. As DNA, the CDR3 is TGTGCCAGCAGTTACGATACCGGCTACGAGCAGTACTTC. Amino acids: CASSYDTGYEQYF.

This rearrangement joins TRBV5-5 to TRBJ1-4; 9 bases line up with TRBD1. The CDR3 length is 15 residues. The V and J ends lost 4 bases and 4 bases, in that order; junction bases with no gene match: 5. Germline lookup yields CDR1 SGHKS and CDR2 YYEKEE (reference sequence). CDR3 residues: CASSGDRVVNEKLFF. In DNA form, the CDR3 reads TGTGCCAGCAGCGGGGACAGGGTAGTTAATGAAAAACTGTTTTTT.

The rearrangement links TRBV7-9 to TRBJ2-1; 7 nucleotides agree with TRBD1. From germline, CDR1 is SEHNR and CDR2 FQNEAQ (reference sequence). This CDR3 has 15 residues. V was clipped by 1 base and J by 9 bases; unmatched bases: 9. The CDR3 reads CASSLGTGGYSEQFF. The CDR3 DNA sequence: TGTGCCAGCAGCTTAGGGACAGGCGGATATTCTGAGCAGTTCTTC.

V usage is TRBV5-1 and J usage is TRBJ2-1; 13 bases match TRBD2. J gave up 5 bases and V 1 base, and 3 bases lay outside the gene matches. Germline-derived CDR1 and CDR2 are SGHRS and YFSETQ. The CDR3 is made up of 16 amino acids. The CDR3 bases are TGCGCCAGCAGCTTGACTAGCGGGGGGGAGAACAATGAGCAGTTCTTC. Its translation is CASSLTSGGENNEQFF.

The chain carries TRBV6-5 and TRBJ1-6; 9 positions match TRBD1. Germline assignment: CDR1 MNHEY and CDR2 SVGAGI. The CDR3 covers 13 residues. J lost 10 bases, V lost 7 bases, and 5 bases had no gene match. The DNA of the CDR3 is TGTGCCAGCACAAGACAGGGGGTATCACCCCTCCACTTT. It codes for CASTRQGVSPLHF.